The TCR beta chain described here comes from a study of blood T cells in healthy people across ages (dated by TCRdb to about 2015). With regard to the full study: In model experiments, template switching captured roughly one uniquely barcoded TCR beta cDNA molecule for every two T cells. Age-related changes in TCR beta repertoire diversity were measured in the study by deep sequencing normalized with unique cDNA molecular identifiers. The donors were split into four age groups: young (average about 15 years), middle-aged (nearly 40), aged (more than 60) and long-lived (over 75). To avoid experimental bias, donors of different ages were randomly spread across the sequencing lanes. Two additional independent replicas of 1 million unique cDNA reads from the same blood draw were analyzed for two donors (one aged 18 to 30 and one aged 80 or older).

The roughly 38 donors, aged about 6 to 95 years, were systemically healthy Caucasian individuals from Russia. Each donor gave about 9.7 milliliters of peripheral blood, drawn into EDTA-treated Vacutainer tubes. PBMCs were isolated by Ficoll-Paque density-gradient centrifugation, with at least 7 million obtained per sample. Trizol reagent was used to extract total RNA from PBMCs, with at least 6 micrograms per sample. Naive CD45RAhigh/CD27high T cell percentages were measured by flow cytometry on a PBMC aliquot from every donor. The germline V end is reduced by 3 bases and the J end by 5 bases; junction bases left unmatched: 3. The germline V gene gives CDR1 as LGHNA and CDR2 as YNFKEQ. The CDR3 runs 13 amino acids, cysteine and phenylalanine included. Just CDR3 DNA is preserved here, 39 bases in frame from base 1. The library came from 5' RACE. Sequencing took place on an Illumina HiSeq 2500. A second 7 to 11 cycle PCR used a sample-barcoded 5' primer and a J-beta primer mix. A unique molecular identifier was introduced onto each TCR beta cDNA molecule by a template-switch 5' adaptor carrying 12 random nucleotides. Each sample yielded at least 2.5 million CDR3-containing paired-end reads. All of the RNA was converted into first-strand cDNA using the Mint cDNA synthesis kit, with a TRBC-specific oligonucleotide serving as the primer. All cDNA was treated with uracil-DNA glycosylase and then went through a first 18-cycle PCR with the universal primers M1SS and BC2_uni_R. As for the authors' bioinformatics: Normalization of each sample was performed by random selection of 1 million high-quality reads, each carrying a distinct molecular identifier. Reads with shared molecular identifiers were discarded instead of being binned into consensus sequences. MiTCR, set to a Q25 quality threshold and the strictest error-elimination algorithm, was used for CDR3 identification, clonotype clustering and error correction. A nonparametric unseen species model using Euler transformation provided a lower-bound estimate of total TCR beta diversity. TCRdb applied fastp at Q25 and MiXCR to the public reads, then kept only in-frame beta chains. Every entry covers one CDR3 protein and lists the most common genes and DNA from its rows. The V and J calls and clone size are TCRdb's, not the authors'. In all, the sample holds approximately 800,000 distinct CDR3 sequences, and around half of those were seen once. The top ten clones comprise around 18% of the sample.

Broad study findings and their caveats: Estimates of total diversity based on one million sequenced T cells were considered lower bounds and underestimates. The percentage of naive T cells measured by flow cytometry correlated strongly with observed TCR beta diversity. Since profiling was done on bulk unsorted PBMCs, naive and antigen-experienced compartments could not be conclusively compared. Observed TCR beta diversity per million T cells fell roughly linearly with age, and a significant reduction was already apparent by age around 44. Because donor CMV infection status was unknown, age-related changes in expanded clonotypes were potentially confounded. Compared with the aged group, the long-lived group had more naive CD4+ T cells, fewer expanded clones and increased TCR diversity, suggesting age selection.

This clonotype turned up a few times. Its target antigen remains unknown. No base-level quality is on record; no much larger clone is a single base apart. Sequencing was performed on blood. The source is a man older than 75 in good health. The V gene is TRBV4-2 and the J gene is TRBJ1-2; TRBD1 matches 7 bases in the middle. CDR3 loop: CASSQGQTYGYTF. In nucleotide form, the sequence is TGTGCCAGCAGCCAGGGACAGACTTATGGCTACACCTTC.